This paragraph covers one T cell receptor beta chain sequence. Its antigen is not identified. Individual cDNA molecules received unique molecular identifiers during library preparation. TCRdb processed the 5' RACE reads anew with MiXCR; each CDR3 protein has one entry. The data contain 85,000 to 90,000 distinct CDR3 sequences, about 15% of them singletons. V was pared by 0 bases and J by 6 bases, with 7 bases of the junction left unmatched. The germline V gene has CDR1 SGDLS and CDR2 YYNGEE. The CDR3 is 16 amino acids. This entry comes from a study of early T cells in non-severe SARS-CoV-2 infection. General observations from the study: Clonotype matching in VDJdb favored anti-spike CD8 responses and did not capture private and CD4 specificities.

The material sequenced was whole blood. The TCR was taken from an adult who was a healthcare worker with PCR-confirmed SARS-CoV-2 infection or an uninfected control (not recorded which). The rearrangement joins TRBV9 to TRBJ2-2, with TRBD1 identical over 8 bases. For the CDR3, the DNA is TGTGCCAGCAGCGTAGCGGCAGGGGGCACGGCCGGGGAGCTGTTTTTT. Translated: CASSVAAGGTAGELFF.